The clone carrying this T cell receptor beta chain occurred a few times. Its ends do not fully match the called genes, so a read error is possible. Every donor gave 9 to 10 milliliters of peripheral blood. Researchers isolated at least 7 million PBMCs per sample. Per sample, at least 5 micrograms of total RNA were extracted. Alongside a J-beta primer mix, a sample-barcoded 5' primer served in a second PCR lasting about 7 to 11 cycles. Via MiXCR, TCRdb re-called the 5' RACE reads, giving one row per CDR3 protein. The sample lists about 1.8 million distinct CDR3 sequences, roughly 50% occurring once. The data were obtained in a study of blood T cells in healthy people across ages. CDR3 size: 13 residues. From germline, CDR1 is SGDLS and CDR2 YYNGEE.

The chain employs TRBV9 and TRBJ1-2; 7 positions match TRBD1. The material sequenced was blood. The sequence was collected from a woman between 40 and 50 years old in good health. In nucleotides, the CDR3 is TGTGCTAGCACCGTCGGACAGGACTATGGCTACACCTTC. Protein product: CASTVGQDYGYTF.